This is a list of T cell receptor beta chains from one sample in a study of identical twins. TCRdb recomputed calls from the 5' RACE reads with MiXCR, one row per CDR3 protein. The sample contains hundreds of thousands of distinct CDR3 sequences, around 20% of which appear only once. These data also formed part of another study, on T cells expressing NK-cell markers.

Sequenced input: PBMCs. Receptors originate from a woman aged 18-29 years in good health. Each CDR3 is given with its conserved first and last residue. D genes are given only for firm matches.

TRBJ2-7	TRBV27	TRBD1	CASGRQGARAYEQYF
TRBJ2-3	TRBV20-1	TRBD2	CSARGLADDTQYF
TRBJ2-4	TRBV20-1	.	CSGGQTSAKNIQYF
TRBJ2-1	TRBV6-1	TRBD2	CASRTTWGRDEQFF
TRBJ2-7	TRBV20-1	.	CSARDRGAFPYEQYF
TRBJ1-2	TRBV12-3/TRBV12-4	.	CASSSDPIYGYTF
TRBJ1-1	TRBV12-3/TRBV12-4	.	CASRRPGRMNTEAFF
TRBJ2-5	TRBV6-1	.	CASTLDPVGGTQYF
TRBJ2-3	TRBV7-2	.	CAGSLGGTDTQYF
TRBJ2-7	TRBV13	.	CASSLTRALGEQYF
TRBJ2-7	TRBV7-2	TRBD2	CASSAAGEDFGEQYF
TRBJ2-3	TRBV20-1	.	CSASGSSTDTQYF
TRBJ2-7	TRBV25-1	TRBD1	CASTGQGWTYEQYF
TRBJ2-1	TRBV5-1	.	CASSLRDALREQFF
TRBJ1-1	TRBV7-9	TRBD1	CASSSTGTGYAFF
TRBJ1-6	TRBV5-1	.	CASSLRGGYNSPLHF
TRBJ2-1	TRBV20-1	.	CSARGPNRINEQFF
TRBJ2-5	TRBV3-1	.	CASHRSLGTQYF
TRBJ2-3	TRBV6-1	.	CASSEVRWDTDTQYF
TRBJ2-2	TRBV11-2	TRBD1	CASIPYRGTNTGELFF
TRBJ2-6	TRBV29-1	.	CSVTTGANVLTF
TRBJ2-2	TRBV12-3/TRBV12-4	.	CASSLHGGRTGELFF
TRBJ2-3	TRBV2	.	CASTGTSGTDTQYF
TRBJ2-7	TRBV3-1	.	CASSQGGVTYEQYF
TRBJ2-1	TRBV12-3/TRBV12-4	.	CASSLVPPYNEQFF
TRBJ2-7	TRBV12-3/TRBV12-4	.	CASSLGGSVAYEQYF
TRBJ1-1	TRBV12-3/TRBV12-4	.	CASSSLVWGIRTEAFF
TRBJ1-2	TRBV9	.	CASSAITGSYGYTF
TRBJ2-7	TRBV7-8	.	CASSLALTSNTYEQYF
TRBJ2-2	TRBV20-1	.	CSGAATNTGELFF
TRBJ2-1	TRBV7-2	.	CASSFSPGRNEQFF
TRBJ2-7	TRBV5-5	TRBD2	CASSTGLDRYEQYF
TRBJ1-4	TRBV20-1	.	CSAAGVPGEKLFF
TRBJ1-6	TRBV6-1	.	CASRQDRSYNSPLHF
TRBJ2-7	TRBV12-3/TRBV12-4	TRBD2	CASSFGLAGPYEQYF
TRBJ1-1	TRBV10-3	TRBD1	CAISDRGTEAFF
TRBJ2-1	TRBV5-1	TRBD2	CASSLWRGSTNNEQFF
TRBJ2-1	TRBV4-2	.	CASSQVGRGSLYNEQFF
TRBJ2-1	TRBV6-2/TRBV6-3	.	CASRSSSYNEQFF
TRBJ2-5	TRBV6-5	.	CASSNSLWGLQETQYF
TRBJ2-3	TRBV6-5	.	CASSFTWGATDTQYF
TRBJ1-3	TRBV20-1	.	CSARDPRVSGNTIYF